The 32 T cell receptor beta chains below come from one sample, sequenced in a study of blood T cell repertoires in COVID-19. TCRdb's copy holds only in-frame clones and misses some; the assay was immunoSEQ multiplex PCR. The table lists around 200,000 clones, approximately 85% of them singletons. Sequencing was carried out using PBMCs or T cells enriched from blood (not recorded which). The source of these receptors is a man between 40 and 49 years old who had recovered from COVID-19.

V and J are TRBV30 and TRBJ1-5; D might be TRBD1 (5 bases). The V and J ends lost 0 bases and 7 bases respectively, with 13 bases between them. The germline gives CDR1 GTSNPN, CDR2 SVGIG (reference sequence). This CDR3 contains 14 residues. The CDR3 spells CAWSVGAIRQPQHF. The CDR3 DNA reads TGTGCCTGGAGTGTAGGGGCCATACGGCAGCCCCAGCATTTT.

The chain combines TRBV2 with TRBJ2-3, with 13 nucleotides matching TRBD2. The CDR3 length is 22 residues. The germline CDR1 and CDR2 sequences are SNHLY and FYNNEI. Germline trimming cut 0 bases from V and 4 bases from J; bases unmatched to any gene: 19. This CDR3 is CASSEATILAGGHYGVPDTQYF. CDR3 DNA sequence: TGTGCCAGCAGTGAAGCTACGATACTAGCGGGAGGGCACTACGGAGTCCCAGATACGCAGTATTTT.

The chain links TRBV7-9 to TRBJ2-3; TRBD1 matches at 9 bases. The CDR3 runs to 17 residues. Looked up from germline, CDR1 is SEHNR and CDR2 is FQNEAQ (reference sequence). V lost 4 bases, J lost 4 bases, and 12 bases stayed unmatched. The chain's CDR3 is CASSSTGTGLSPDTQYF. In DNA, the CDR3 is TGTGCCAGCAGCTCCACCGGGACAGGGCTTAGTCCAGATACGCAGTATTTT.

The chain uses TRBV28 and TRBJ1-4, with D tentatively TRBD1 (5 bases). Germline V gene sequence: CDR1 MDHEN, CDR2 SYDVKM. This CDR3 has 18 amino acids. Trimming pared 8 bases from V and 0 bases from J, leaving 22 bases between. The CDR3 DNA is TGTGCCAGCGGCTTGGAGACAGTAAGAAAAGCAACTAATGAAAAACTGTTTTTT. Protein sequence: CASGLETVRKATNEKLFF.

This chain connects TRBV9 to TRBJ1-1; D gene ambiguous. The V end lost 3 bases, the J end lost 0 bases, and 9 bases lay between the germline ends. This CDR3 contains 14 residues. Germline V gene lookup returns CDR1 SGDLS and CDR2 YYNGEE. CDR3 in amino acids: CASSADILNTEAFF. The CDR3 DNA is TGTGCCAGCAGCGCCGACATTTTGAACACTGAAGCTTTCTTT.

This sequence joins TRBV7-3 and TRBJ2-3, with TRBD2 identical over 10 bases. CDR3 length equals 17 residues. Germline-derived CDR1 and CDR2 are SGHTA and FQGTGA. Trimming removed 2 bases from V and 6 bases from J; junction bases left unmatched: 11. This CDR3 is CASSLGTSGAALDTQYF. The CDR3 nucleotides are TGTGCCAGCAGCTTAGGCACTAGCGGGGCCGCTTTGGATACGCAGTATTTT.

The chain combines TRBV3-1 (or the pseudogene TRBV3-2) with TRBJ1-5; D may be TRBD1 (5 bases). The CDR3 loop spans 14 amino acids. Trimming took off 4 bases at V and 7 bases at J, with 14 bases between the two ends. CDR1 and CDR2 from the germline V gene are LGHDT and YNNKEL (reference sequence). In DNA, the CDR3 is TGTGCCAGCAGCCTAGCCGGGGGGGGGCAGCCCCAGCATTTT. The encoded protein is CASSLAGGGQPQHF.

This chain joins TRBV20-1 and TRBJ2-7, with a tentative D call TRBD1 (6 bases). CDR1 and CDR2 (germline): DFQATT, SNEGSKA (reference sequence). V was shortened by 3 bases and J by 2 bases, with 8 bases between the two germline ends. The CDR3 covers 12 residues. The CDR3 spells CSASTGPYEQYF. The CDR3 nucleotides are TGCAGTGCTAGTACAGGGCCCTACGAGCAGTACTTC.

The chain is built from TRBV28 and TRBJ1-1; no clear D gene. The CDR3 is made up of 11 amino acids. V was trimmed by 3 bases and J by 7 bases, leaving 6 bases between them. Germline values: CDR1 MDHEN, CDR2 SYDVKM. CDR3 bases: TGTGCCAGCAGTTTCGGAGTTGAAGCTTTCTTT. Encoded protein: CASSFGVEAFF.

There are a few counts of this clone. The gene calls are TRBV27 and TRBJ2-7; 7 nucleotides match TRBD2. This CDR3 comprises 13 residues. Germline CDR1 and CDR2: MNHEY and SMNVEV (reference sequence). After removal of 8 bases from V and 2 bases from J, the junction contained 6 bases not matched to a gene. CDR3: CASSSGATYEQYF. CDR3 sequence (DNA): TGTGCCAGCTCAAGCGGGGCAACCTACGAGCAGTACTTC.

The genes are TRBV10-3 and TRBJ1-4; D gene unclear. Deletions cut 4 bases from V and 10 bases from J, with 10 bases between. The CDR3 is 12 residues long. Germline V CDR1 and CDR2: ENHRY, SYGVKD. The CDR3 loop reads CAISGEAGKLFF. The CDR3 bases are TGTGCCATCAGTGGGGAGGCGGGAAAACTGTTTTTT.

The V gene is TRBV11-2, the J gene TRBJ2-1, with TRBD1 as a possible D gene (5 bases). The V end lost 1 base, the J end lost 7 bases, and 14 bases lay between the germline ends. The CDR3 has 15 amino acids. Germline V lookup: CDR1 SGHAT, CDR2 FQNNGV. The CDR3 here is CASSLGIGAINEQFF. In DNA, the CDR3 is TGTGCCAGCAGCTTAGGCATAGGGGCCATAAATGAGCAGTTCTTC.

The chain uses TRBV6-5 and TRBJ1-5; 10 positions match TRBD1. CDR3 size: 16 residues. Germline values: CDR1 MNHEY, CDR2 SVGAGI. The ends lost 1 base at V and 5 bases at J; junction bases unmatched: 5. In nucleotides, the CDR3 is TGTGCCAGCAGTTACTGGGGACAGGGGATAGATCAGCCCCAGCATTTT. Translated: CASSYWGQGIDQPQHF.

CDR3 amino acids: CATSDAGRFSTDTQYF. The DNA for the CDR3 is TGTGCCACCAGTGATGCGGGACGGTTCTCCACAGATACGCAGTATTTT. The chain is built from TRBV24-1 and TRBJ2-3; TRBD2 is a possible D gene (6 bases). This CDR3 is built from 16 residues. Trimming took off 3 bases at V and 2 bases at J, with 14 bases between the two ends. Looked up from germline, CDR1 is KGHDR and CDR2 is SFDVKD.

The V gene is TRBV19, the J gene TRBJ2-1; TRBD2 matches at 11 bases. Germline V lookup: CDR1 LNHDA, CDR2 SQIVND (reference sequence). V lost 3 bases, J lost 10 bases, and 8 bases stayed unmatched. This CDR3 comprises 15 residues. CDR3 in amino acids: CASSMSLAGVNEQFF. CDR3 nucleotides: TGTGCCAGTAGTATGTCACTAGCGGGAGTTAACGAGCAGTTCTTC.

Notes on this clone: Other DNA variants within this sample encode the same CDR3. This sequence joins TRBV6-5 and TRBJ1-2; 7 nucleotides match TRBD1. The J segment lost 4 bases and the V segment lost 5 bases, leaving 4 bases of the junction unmatched. The germline V gene has CDR1 MNHEY and CDR2 SVGAGI. The length of the CDR3 is 13 residues. The CDR3 here is CASSRDSFYGYTF. CDR3 bases: TGTGCCAGCAGTCGGGACAGTTTCTATGGCTACACCTTC.

The V gene is TRBV19, the J gene TRBJ1-1; the match to TRBD1 covers 9 bases. Unmatched junction bases numbered 7, after V lost 4 bases and J lost 1 base. Germline V lookup: CDR1 LNHDA, CDR2 SQIVND (reference sequence). The CDR3 has 16 amino acids. As DNA, the CDR3 is TGTGCCAGTAGTACCTCCCGGGACAGGGCGAACACTGAAGCTTTCTTT. It codes for CASSTSRDRANTEAFF.

The chain joins TRBV29-1 to TRBJ2-1, with a possible D match to TRBD2 (7 bases). This CDR3 has 11 amino acids. Trimming removed 7 bases from V and 8 bases from J, with 12 bases in between. Germline CDR1 SQVTM, CDR2 ANQGSEA. The CDR3 loop reads CSGTGGDEQFF. The CDR3 coding sequence is TGCAGCGGGACGGGGGGCGATGAGCAGTTCTTC.

This chain uses TRBV9 with TRBJ1-1; no definite D call. Trimming removed 4 bases at V and 1 base at J, with 11 bases between. Germline V gene lookup returns CDR1 SGDLS and CDR2 YYNGEE. The CDR3 loop spans 14 amino acids. The DNA for the CDR3 is TGTGCCAGCAGCCTCTTACTAGAGAACACTGAAGCTTTCTTT. It yields the protein CASSLLLENTEAFF.

This chain links TRBV11-2 with TRBJ1-5; 12 nucleotides line up with TRBD1. Germline-derived CDR1 and CDR2 are SGHAT and FQNNGV. The CDR3 has 16 residues. With V trimmed by 3 bases and J by 7 bases, 7 bases remained unmatched. In nucleotides, the CDR3 is TGTGCCAGCAGCTTGGGGGGACAGGGGGCAGGGCAGCCCCAGCATTTT. This encodes CASSLGGQGAGQPQHF.

V usage is TRBV5-6 and J usage is TRBJ2-1, with TRBD2 matching over 15 bases. CDR3 length: 19 amino acids. The V and J ends lost 4 bases and 0 bases, in that order; junction bases with no gene match: 8. From germline, CDR1 is SGHDT and CDR2 YYEEEE. The CDR3 DNA reads TGTGCCAGCAGCCCCGGGACTAGCGGGGGGCGAACCTCCTACAATGAGCAGTTCTTC. It yields the protein CASSPGTSGGRTSYNEQFF.

This chain links TRBV3-1 (or the pseudogene TRBV3-2) with TRBJ2-1; D gene uncertain. In germline, CDR1 is LGHDT, CDR2 YNNKEL (reference sequence). V was cut by 2 bases and J by 0 bases, with 11 bases left in between. This CDR3 is built from 16 residues. CDR3 nucleotide sequence: TGTGCCAGCAGCCAACTTACTCTGAGCTCCTACAATGAGCAGTTCTTC. It specifies CASSQLTLSSYNEQFF.

The chain has TRBV5-1 and TRBJ2-1; possible D gene TRBD2, 5 bases. Germline V CDR1 and CDR2: SGHRS, YFSETQ. V was pared by 2 bases and J by 2 bases, with 8 bases between. This CDR3 has 14 amino acids. CDR3 nucleotide sequence: TGCGCCAGCAGCTTATCCGGGACCTACAATGAGCAGTTCTTC. The encoded protein is CASSLSGTYNEQFF.

The CDR3: CSVEIPGKHEQYF. The DNA of the CDR3 is TGCAGCGTTGAAATCCCAGGGAAGCACGAGCAGTACTTC. The chain carries TRBV29-1 and TRBJ2-7; D may be TRBD1 (5 bases). Germline lookup yields CDR1 SQVTM and CDR2 ANQGSEA. Trimming removed 2 bases at V and 5 bases at J, with 13 bases between. CDR3 length: 13 residues.

This clone was detected only a few times. The V call is TRBV30, the J call TRBJ1-2; the D is unclear. The V gene's germline CDR1 is GTSNPN and CDR2 SVGIG (reference sequence). Trimming stripped 2 bases from V and 2 bases from J, with 6 bases between. This CDR3 contains 12 residues. Here the CDR3 DNA reads TGTGCCTGGAGTTCTAGCAACTATGGCTACACCTTC. It is translated as CAWSSSNYGYTF.

This chain links TRBV7-9 with TRBJ2-3; D is uncertain. The CDR3 has 18 amino acids. The V end was cut by 2 bases, the J end by 1 base, with 19 bases between. The germline V gene has CDR1 SEHNR and CDR2 FQNEAQ (reference sequence). The CDR3 region is CASSLPLTPRNRTDTQYF. For the CDR3, the DNA is TGTGCCAGCAGCTTACCCCTGACCCCCAGGAATCGCACAGATACGCAGTATTTT.

The chain combines TRBV13 with TRBJ2-7, with TRBD1 matching over 8 bases. The V gene end was trimmed by 5 bases and the J gene end by 4 bases; junction bases not matched to a gene: 10. Per germline, CDR1 PRHDT and CDR2 FYEKMQ (reference sequence). The CDR3 is 15 residues long. CDR3 residues: CASSRWGTGGYEQYF. The CDR3 DNA is TGTGCCAGCAGCCGGTGGGGTACAGGGGGGTACGAGCAGTACTTC.

V is TRBV10-3 and J is TRBJ2-5, with D maybe TRBD1 (6 bases). CDR1 is ENHRY and CDR2 is SYGVKD in the germline V gene. V was pared by 3 bases and J by 4 bases, with 15 bases between. This CDR3 region has 15 residues. For the CDR3, the DNA is TGTGCCATCAGTGAATCCGACAGGTTGACAGAGACCCAGTACTTC. Amino acids: CAISESDRLTETQYF.

For this clone: At one boundary the junction diverges from the germline segment, which might be a read error. V and J are TRBV2 and TRBJ2-7, with D maybe TRBD1 (7 bases). The length of the CDR3 is 10 residues. Germline V CDR1 and CDR2: SNHLY, FYNNEI. CDR3 sequence: CASKGARLDF. For the CDR3, the DNA is TGTGCCAGCAAGGGGGCCAGACTAGACTTC.

The V gene is TRBV6-1, the J gene TRBJ1-2; unclear D gene. V lost 1 base and J 8 bases, leaving 8 bases between the germline ends. The CDR3 is made up of 12 amino acids. Germline assignment: CDR1 MNHNS and CDR2 SASEGT. CDR3 in amino acids: CASSEEPGGYTF. The DNA of the CDR3 is TGTGCCAGCAGTGAAGAACCCGGGGGCTACACCTTC.

The chain couples TRBV3-1 (or the pseudogene TRBV3-2) to TRBJ2-7, with 11 bases that match TRBD2. The CDR3 is 15 amino acids. The germline gives CDR1 LGHDT, CDR2 YNNKEL (reference sequence). The ends lost 4 bases at V and 4 bases at J; junction bases unmatched: 6. CDR3 residues: CASSRSTSGEYEQYF. For the CDR3, the DNA is TGTGCCAGCAGCCGCTCGACTAGCGGGGAGTACGAGCAGTACTTC.

The chain uses TRBV27 and TRBJ1-2; D is unclear. Germline CDR1 MNHEY, CDR2 SMNVEV (reference sequence). CDR3 length: 14 amino acids. V was cut by 4 bases and J by 0 bases, with 9 bases left in between. The DNA of the CDR3 is TGTGCCAGCAGTTGGGCAGCTTCTAACTATGGCTACACCTTC. Amino acid sequence: CASSWAASNYGYTF.